A selection of T cell receptor beta chains follows, all from one sample in a study of CD8 T cells in Susac syndrome. TCRdb used MiXCR to reprocess the immunoSEQ multiplex PCR reads, holding one entry per CDR3 protein. The sample holds approximately 280,000 distinct CDR3 sequences; 70% to 90% are singletons and the top ten take about 0.11%. The sequencing sample was made of CD8+ T cells from PBMCs. The origin of the receptors is a human donor with multiple sclerosis. Each CDR3 is given with its conserved first and last residue. A D gene is named only where the DNA matches it firmly. Rows give clone size only sometimes, using once, few, many, or a class for an expanded clone.

j_gene | abundance | v_gene | d_gene | CDR3nt | CDR3aa
TRBJ2-1 | . | TRBV30 | . | TGTGCCTGGAGGATGACAGCCTTGGAGCAGTTCTTC | CAWRMTALEQFF
TRBJ2-1 | . | TRBV3-1 | TRBD2 | TGTGCCAGCAGGGCAATGAGAGGTAGCGGGAGTTTCAATGAGCAGTTCTTC | CASRAMRGSGSFNEQFF
TRBJ2-7 | once | TRBV5-1 | . | TGCGCCAGCAGCTTGAACTCGGGGGCCTACGAGCAGTACTTC | CASSLNSGAYEQYF
TRBJ2-1 | . | TRBV14 | . | TGTGCCAGCAGCCACCTGGGCTCCTACAATGAGCAGTTCTTC | CASSHLGSYNEQFF
TRBJ2-4 | . | TRBV20-1 | . | TGCAGTGCTCGGGGGACCGAGGCCAAAAACATTCAGTACTTC | CSARGTEAKNIQYF
TRBJ2-1 | . | TRBV9 | . | TGTGCCAGCAGCGTAGAGGGCTCAACTCCTCCCTACAATGAGCAGTTCTTC | CASSVEGSTPPYNEQFF
TRBJ1-5 | once | TRBV9 | TRBD1 | TGTGCCAGCAGCGTAGGGGGGACAGGCAATCAGCCCCAGCATTTT | CASSVGGTGNQPQHF
TRBJ1-5 | . | TRBV6-4 | . | TGTGCCAGCAGTGTTCGGCGGGGTCTCAATCAGCCCCAGCATTTT | CASSVRRGLNQPQHF
TRBJ2-7 | . | TRBV28 | . | TGTGCCAGCAGTTTTGAGAGGACCATCTCATACGAGCAGTACTTC | CASSFERTISYEQYF
TRBJ2-1 | . | TRBV7-9 | . | TGTGCCAGCAGCTCTAACCCCGGGGGAACCTACAATGAGCAGTTCTTC | CASSSNPGGTYNEQFF